The 10 T cell receptor beta chains listed next were all sequenced from one sample in a study of T cells in Graves' hyperthyroidism and ophthalmopathy. Amplification targeted TCR beta CDR3 regions from RNA transcripts. The TCR CDR3 first-round RT-PCR relied on the HTBI primer set. MiXCR, applied by TCRdb to the multiplex PCR reads, yields one record per CDR3 protein. The data contain a few hundred thousand distinct CDR3 sequences, about 45% of them singletons. The sequenced material came from peripheral blood or thyroid tissue (not recorded which). The origin of the receptors is a woman younger than 30 with Graves' hyperthyroidism.

This clonotype was counted ten times or more. The chain carries TRBV10-3 and TRBJ2-5, with TRBD1 matching 7 bases. Germline V lookup: CDR1 ENHRY, CDR2 SYGVKD. The CDR3 consists of 13 residues. The trim removed 11 bases at V and 5 bases at J, leaving 11 bases unmatched. This chain's CDR3 is CASRGDRVETQYF. The CDR3 DNA is TGTGCCTCCCGAGGCGACAGGGTGGAGACCCAGTACTTC.

A few counts support this clonotype. This chain uses TRBV9 with TRBJ1-2, with 7 positions matching TRBD1. V shed 0 bases, J shed 4 bases, and the junction held 3 bases outside the gene matches. Germline V lookup: CDR1 SGDLS, CDR2 YYNGEE. This CDR3 comprises 14 residues. The CDR3 spells CASSVAYRGYGYTF. CDR3 sequence (DNA): TGTGCCAGCAGCGTAGCTTACAGGGGCTATGGCTACACCTTC.

The table lists this clonotype with many counts. Here the CDR3 DNA reads TGTGCCAGCAGCTCCCGATATAGCAATCAGCCCCAGCATTTT. Residues: CASSSRYSNQPQHF. This chain joins TRBV3-1 and TRBJ1-5; no firm D call. The germline gives CDR1 LGHDT, CDR2 YNNKEL (reference sequence). The V end was cut by 5 bases, the J end by 0 bases, with 8 bases between. The CDR3 contains 14 residues.

V usage is TRBV7-6 and J usage is TRBJ2-5, with 12 positions matching TRBD2. This CDR3 spans 17 amino acids. With 5 bases clipped from V and 11 bases from J, the junction kept 18 bases outside the gene matches. The germline CDR1 and CDR2 sequences are SGHVS and FNYEAQ. The CDR3 DNA sequence: TGTGCCAGCAGCCATACGACTAGCGGGAGCGAGACAGATACGCAGTACTTC. Translated, it gives CASSHTTSGSETDTQYF.

This chain links TRBV7-2 with TRBJ2-7, with D unclear. Trimming cost V 7 bases and J 3 bases, with 7 bases left between them. The CDR3 consists of 11 residues. CDR1 and CDR2 (germline): SGHTA, FQGNSA. The CDR3 DNA reads as TGTGCCAGCACTGACGGCTACGAGCAGTACTTC. This translates into CASTDGYEQYF.

This chain links TRBV29-1 with TRBJ2-1, with D unresolved. Trimming took off 6 bases at V and 0 bases at J, with 12 bases between the two ends. The CDR3 is made up of 14 amino acids. Germline CDR1 reads SQVTM; CDR2 reads ANQGSEA. This chain's CDR3 is CSVVQKSSYNEQFF. In DNA form, the CDR3 reads TGCAGCGTAGTACAGAAGAGCTCCTACAATGAGCAGTTCTTC.

Of note for this clonotype: An end of the junction differs from the germline gene, which may be a read error. The chain uses TRBV5-6 and TRBJ2-5; D may be TRBD1 (7 bases). Per germline, CDR1 SGHDT and CDR2 YYEEEE. The CDR3 length is 14 residues. Written as DNA, the CDR3 is TGCGCCAGCAGCCAGGGGGGCAACACCGGGGAGCTGTACTTC. It encodes CASSQGGNTGELYF.

This clonotype showed up many times. DNA for the CDR3: TGCAGTGCTAGACGCCCTTACACGGAGACCCAGTACTTC. Protein: CSARRPYTETQYF. The J gene is TRBJ2-5, the V gene TRBV20-1; D is unclear. Looked up from germline, CDR1 is DFQATT and CDR2 is SNEGSKA (reference sequence). There are 13 residues in the CDR3. Trimming stripped 2 bases from V and 5 bases from J, with 12 bases between.

At least ten counts were recorded for this clonotype. The chain carries TRBV29-1 and TRBJ2-3; tentative D call: TRBD1 (6 bases). Trimming took 7 bases from V and 0 from J, leaving 20 bases between them. The CDR3 length is 16 residues. Germline loops: CDR1 SQVTM, CDR2 ANQGSEA. The DNA of the CDR3 is TGCAGCGCCCCAGGGGCATACGATGCAAGCACAGATACGCAGTATTTT. It yields the protein CSAPGAYDASTDTQYF.

This clonotype came up a few times. The chain links TRBV7-2 to TRBJ2-3; D might be TRBD1 (5 bases). The CDR3 length is 13 residues. Germline lookup yields CDR1 SGHTA and CDR2 FQGNSA. The ends were cut back, 2 bases at V and 4 bases at J, with 7 bases in the middle. The CDR3 sequence: CASSLFRADTQYF. In nucleotides, the CDR3 is TGTGCCAGCAGCTTATTCAGGGCAGATACGCAGTATTTT.